This entry lists 25 T cell receptor beta chains sequenced from one sample in a study of identical twins. TCRdb re-called the 5' RACE reads with MiXCR, one entry per CDR3 protein. The sample has about 720,000 distinct CDR3 sequences; about 20% are singletons. This sample also belongs to another study, concerning T cells expressing NK-cell markers.

The specimen sequenced was PBMCs. All receptors come from a woman between 18 and 29 years old in good health.

The V and J genes are TRBV6-1 and TRBJ2-5; D might be TRBD1 or TRBD2, each matching 5 bases. The CDR3 loop spans 17 amino acids. Per germline, CDR1 MNHNS and CDR2 SASEGT. The V gene lost 1 base and the J gene lost 1 base, with 16 bases spanning the gap. CDR3 protein: CASSEGGWSTSQETQYF. The CDR3 DNA reads TGTGCCAGCAGTGAAGGGGGGTGGAGCACCAGCCAAGAGACCCAGTACTTC.

This clonotype was observed a few times. The J gene is TRBJ2-1, the V gene TRBV7-2, with 7 positions matching TRBD2. V lost 1 base, J lost 4 bases, and 7 bases stayed unmatched. Germline-derived CDR1 and CDR2 are SGHTA and FQGNSA. This CDR3 contains 16 residues. The chain's CDR3 is CASSLESASGYNEQFF. The CDR3 DNA reads TGTGCCAGCAGCTTAGAGTCTGCTAGCGGATACAATGAGCAGTTCTTC.

V usage is TRBV5-1 and J usage is TRBJ2-5, with 9 nucleotides matching TRBD2. CDR1 is SGHRS and CDR2 is YFSETQ in the germline V gene. The length of the CDR3 is 15 residues. V dropped 4 bases and J dropped 2; count of bases not matched to a gene: 6. The CDR3, as DNA: TGCGCCAGCAGCCTCCCTAGCGGGGCTCAAGAGACCCAGTACTTC. Its translation: CASSLPSGAQETQYF.

There are a few counts of this clonotype. The rearrangement joins TRBV6-5 to TRBJ1-1, with 7 bases fitting TRBD1. Per germline, CDR1 MNHEY and CDR2 SVGAGI. The V gene end was trimmed by 2 bases and the J gene end by 5 bases; junction bases not matched to a gene: 5. CDR3 length equals 14 residues. CDR3 sequence (DNA): TGTGCCAGCAGTTACAAGACAGGGAGAACTGAAGCTTTCTTT. Translated: CASSYKTGRTEAFF.

This clonotype was seen more than once but under ten times. The chain uses TRBV11-2 and TRBJ2-5; 8 positions agree with TRBD2. The CDR3 is made up of 16 amino acids. Per germline, CDR1 SGHAT and CDR2 FQNNGV. V gave up 5 bases and J gave up 7 bases; unmatched junction bases: 15. The CDR3 loop reads CASSPSPGLGYGTQYF. CDR3 bases: TGTGCCAGCAGCCCAAGCCCGGGACTAGGGTACGGGACCCAGTACTTC.

This clonotype was seen a handful of times. V and J are TRBV20-1 and TRBJ2-3; 12 bases match TRBD2. V lost 3 bases, J lost 1 base, and 5 bases stayed unmatched. Germline V CDR1 and CDR2: DFQATT, SNEGSKA (reference sequence). CDR3 length: 16 residues. CDR3 region: CSASPGLAGRTDTQYF. The CDR3 DNA reads TGCAGTGCTAGTCCCGGACTAGCGGGGCGCACAGATACGCAGTATTTT.

This clonotype was seen only a few times. The gene calls are TRBV16 and TRBJ1-1; D unresolved. Deletions cut 0 bases from V and 2 bases from J, with 7 bases between. The CDR3 spans 14 residues. Germline CDR1 and CDR2: KGHSY and FQNENV. CDR3 in DNA: TGTGCCAGCAGCCAATCCCGGACCAACACTGAAGCTTTCTTT. It codes for CASSQSRTNTEAFF.

This clonotype was recorded a few times. This sequence joins TRBV20-1 and TRBJ2-5; 8 bases match TRBD2. Looked up from germline, CDR1 is DFQATT and CDR2 is SNEGSKA (reference sequence). With 3 bases clipped from V and 0 bases from J, the junction kept 9 bases outside the gene matches. CDR3 length: 16 amino acids. The CDR3 protein is CSASDGGARYQETQYF. The DNA of the CDR3 is TGCAGTGCTAGCGACGGGGGGGCGCGGTACCAAGAGACCCAGTACTTC.

This clonotype showed up just a few times. The chain couples TRBV9 to TRBJ2-2; D ambiguous. Trimming stripped 3 bases from V and 4 bases from J, with 10 bases between. The CDR3 has 14 amino acids. Germline CDR1 SGDLS, CDR2 YYNGEE. Written as DNA, the CDR3 is TGTGCCAGCAGCGGCGTGTCGGGCACCGGGGAGCTGTTTTTT. It specifies CASSGVSGTGELFF.

This chain uses TRBV13 with TRBJ2-3; D unclear. V was cut by 0 bases and J by 7 bases, with 5 bases left in between. The CDR3 sequence is 12 residues long. Germline assignment: CDR1 PRHDT and CDR2 FYEKMQ (reference sequence). The CDR3 region is CASSLGRNTQYF. CDR3 nucleotide sequence: TGTGCCAGCAGCTTAGGCCGCAATACGCAGTATTTT.

The chain recombines TRBV7-2 with TRBJ2-7; D unclear. CDR3 length: 12 amino acids. CDR1 is SGHTA, CDR2 FQGNSA, per germline. V was trimmed by 2 bases and J by 6 bases, leaving 8 bases between them. The CDR3 here is CASSLIAGEQYF. As DNA, the CDR3 is TGTGCCAGCAGCTTAATAGCTGGCGAGCAGTACTTC.

This clonotype has a count of ten or more. This chain connects TRBV7-2 to TRBJ2-7, with D possibly matching TRBD2 (5 bases). The germline V gene encodes CDR1 SGHTA and CDR2 FQGNSA. The ends were cut back, 4 bases at V and 6 bases at J, with 13 bases in the middle. The CDR3 has 13 residues. The CDR3 protein is CASSSTMAIEQYF. In DNA, the CDR3 is TGTGCCAGCAGCTCGACTATGGCGATCGAGCAGTACTTC.

This clonotype was seen a few times. This chain uses TRBV12-3 or TRBV12-4 with TRBJ2-7; 9 bases line up with TRBD2. V shed 7 bases and J 0 bases; nucleotides not matched to a gene: 4. The CDR3 has 14 amino acids. The CDR3 sequence: CASTLLAGSYEQYF. The DNA for the CDR3 is TGTGCCAGCACCCTACTAGCGGGCTCCTACGAGCAGTACTTC.

The chain uses TRBV7-2 and TRBJ2-3; D unresolved. Between the trimmed V and J ends, which lost 2 bases and 2 bases, there was a span of 11 bases. The CDR3 has 15 amino acids. CDR1 SGHTA and CDR2 FQGNSA come from the germline V gene. The CDR3 loop reads CASSLQFHHTDTQYF. CDR3 in DNA: TGTGCCAGCAGCTTACAATTCCACCACACAGATACGCAGTATTTT.

V gene TRBV7-2 combines with J gene TRBJ2-3; no clear D. There are 14 residues in the CDR3. Trimming took off 1 base at V and 9 bases at J, with 14 bases between the two ends. CDR1 SGHTA and CDR2 FQGNSA come from the germline V gene. CDR3 bases: TGTGCCAGCAGCTTAGGTCTAGAAGTCACCACGCAGTATTTT. Protein sequence: CASSLGLEVTTQYF.

This clonotype was found a few times. The chain carries TRBV6-2 or TRBV6-3 and TRBJ2-7; D may correspond to TRBD1 or TRBD2 (5 bases each). V shed 2 bases and J shed 0 bases, with 14 bases lying between them. The V gene's germline CDR1 is MNHEY and CDR2 SVGEGT. CDR3 length: 16 residues. The CDR3 loop reads CASSYRLGDHSYEQYF. The CDR3 DNA reads as TGTGCCAGCAGTTACCGTCTTGGGGACCACTCCTACGAGCAGTACTTC.

This clonotype turned up a few times. This CDR3 reads CASKSTDTQYF. The CDR3 DNA is TGTGCCAGCAAGAGCACAGATACGCAGTATTTT. The rearrangement links TRBV6-5 to TRBJ2-3; D is unclear. The CDR3 spans 11 residues. V lost 7 bases, J lost 0 bases, and 2 bases lay in between. Germline V gene lookup returns CDR1 MNHEY and CDR2 SVGAGI.

The chain uses TRBV7-9 and TRBJ1-6; 7 bases are shared with TRBD1. J was trimmed by 7 bases and V by 6 bases; bases with no gene match: 9. This CDR3 spans 15 amino acids. The V gene's germline CDR1 is SEHNR and CDR2 FQNEAQ (reference sequence). This CDR3 is CASRLTGESNSPLHF. The DNA for the CDR3 is TGTGCCAGCAGACTTACAGGGGAATCCAATTCACCCCTCCACTTT.

The chain combines TRBV12-3 or TRBV12-4 with TRBJ2-3; no reliable D call. The CDR3 has 14 residues. The germline V and J ends were trimmed by 6 bases and 2 bases, with 12 bases remaining between them. This CDR3 is CASRSNSNTDTQYF. The CDR3 DNA follows: TGTGCCAGCAGGTCTAATTCTAACACAGATACGCAGTATTTT.

This clonotype was seen only a few times. This chain uses TRBV20-1 with TRBJ1-1; the D is unclear. Germline CDR1 DFQATT, CDR2 SNEGSKA (reference sequence). Between the trimmed V and J ends, which lost 6 bases and 5 bases, there was a span of 10 bases. The CDR3 has 11 amino acids. The CDR3 DNA follows: TGCAGTGCACAAAGGAGTACTGAAGCTTTCTTT. Protein sequence: CSAQRSTEAFF.

The rearrangement uses TRBV20-1 and TRBJ1-1; D is perhaps TRBD1 (6 bases). CDR1 is DFQATT, CDR2 SNEGSKA, per germline (reference sequence). The CDR3 consists of 13 residues. The V gene lost 8 bases and the J gene lost 1 base, with 14 bases spanning the gap. The CDR3 loop is CSRQETANTEAFF. The CDR3 bases are TGCAGTCGACAGGAGACAGCGAACACTGAAGCTTTCTTT.

This clonotype has just a few counts. V is TRBV10-3 and J is TRBJ1-4; perhaps TRBD1 as D (5 bases). Trimming took off 2 bases at V and 7 bases at J, with 8 bases between the two ends. Germline V CDR1 and CDR2: ENHRY, SYGVKD. The CDR3 extends over 13 amino acids. This CDR3 is CAISETGGEKLFF. The CDR3 DNA reads as TGTGCCATCAGTGAGACGGGGGGTGAAAAACTGTTTTTT.

The rearrangement links TRBV7-2 to TRBJ2-2, with 11 bases fitting TRBD2. In germline, CDR1 is SGHTA, CDR2 FQGNSA. The CDR3 contains 15 residues. Germline trimming cut 7 bases from V and 1 base from J; bases unmatched to any gene: 2. CDR3 coding DNA: TGTGCCAGCACAGGGACTAGCGGGAACACCGGGGAGCTGTTTTTT. Amino acid sequence: CASTGTSGNTGELFF.

There are many counts of this clonotype. This rearrangement joins TRBV12-3 or TRBV12-4 to TRBJ1-1; 8 bases fit TRBD1. The CDR3 extends over 14 amino acids. With 5 bases clipped from V and 5 bases from J, the junction kept 7 bases outside the gene matches. The DNA for the CDR3 is TGTGCCAGCAGTCCGACAGGGGTAGCGACTGAAGCTTTCTTT. This encodes CASSPTGVATEAFF.

This clonotype has only a few counts. The chain joins TRBV20-1 to TRBJ1-1; no firm D call. The germline gives CDR1 DFQATT, CDR2 SNEGSKA (reference sequence). Trimming took 1 base from V and 4 from J, leaving 13 bases between them. This CDR3 comprises 14 residues. The DNA of the CDR3 is TGCAGTGCTAGAGCCCCGGGGAAGATCACTGAAGCTTTCTTT. Translation gives CSARAPGKITEAFF.